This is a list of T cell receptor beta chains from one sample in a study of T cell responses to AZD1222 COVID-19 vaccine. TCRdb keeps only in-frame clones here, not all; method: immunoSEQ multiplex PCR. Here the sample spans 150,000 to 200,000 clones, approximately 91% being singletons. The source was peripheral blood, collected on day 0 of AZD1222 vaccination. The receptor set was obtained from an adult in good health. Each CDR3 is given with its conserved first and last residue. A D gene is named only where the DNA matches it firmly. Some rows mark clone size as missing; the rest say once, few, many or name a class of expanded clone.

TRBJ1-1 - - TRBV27 CASSSGRTEAFF TGTGCCAGCAGTTCAGGGAGGACTGAAGCTTTCTTT
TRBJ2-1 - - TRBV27 CASHPLGHNEQFF TGTGCCAGCCACCCTTTGGGACACAATGAGCAGTTCTTC
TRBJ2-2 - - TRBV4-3 CASRPLQNTGELFF TGCGCCAGCCGCCCACTACAGAACACCGGGGAGCTGTTTTTT
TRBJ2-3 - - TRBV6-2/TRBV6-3 CASSPRPFGLTLPDTQYF TGTGCCAGCAGCCCCAGGCCTTTCGGACTCACCCTCCCCGATACGCAGTATTTT
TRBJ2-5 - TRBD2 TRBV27 CASRPRTSGRQETQYF TGTGCCAGCAGACCGAGGACTAGCGGGAGACAAGAGACCCAGTACTTC
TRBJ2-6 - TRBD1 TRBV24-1 CATSRGGQVSGANVLTF TGTGCCACCAGCCGAGGGGGACAGGTATCCGGGGCCAACGTCCTGACTTTC
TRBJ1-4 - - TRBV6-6 CASSYRSNGEKLFF TGTGCCAGCAGTTACCGCAGCAACGGGGAAAAACTGTTTTTT
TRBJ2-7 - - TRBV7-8 CASSLGASELYEQYF TGTGCCAGCAGCTTAGGGGCTAGCGAGTTGTACGAGCAGTACTTC
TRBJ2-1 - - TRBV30 CAWSVLSPQSYNEQFF TGTGCCTGGAGTGTCTTGAGCCCCCAGTCCTACAATGAGCAGTTCTTC
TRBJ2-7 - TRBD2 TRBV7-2 CASSLSASGSYEQYF TGTGCCAGCAGCTTATCGGCTAGCGGGAGCTACGAGCAGTACTTC
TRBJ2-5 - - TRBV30 CAWSGDRLVPETQYF TGTGCCTGGAGCGGGGACCGCCTAGTCCCAGAGACCCAGTACTTC
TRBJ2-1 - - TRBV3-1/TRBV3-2 CASSQGQTENYSYNEQFF TGTGCCAGCAGCCAAGGCCAGACAGAAAACTACTCCTACAATGAGCAGTTCTTC
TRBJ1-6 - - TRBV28 CASSEFLRDSPLHF TGTGCCAGCAGTGAGTTTCTACGGGATTCACCCCTCCACTTT
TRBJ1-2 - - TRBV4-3 CASSQVGAREYGYTF TGCGCCAGCAGCCAAGTTGGAGCCAGGGAGTATGGCTACACCTTC
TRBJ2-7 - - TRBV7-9 CASSMNSYEQYF TGTGCCAGCAGCATGAACTCCTACGAGCAGTACTTC
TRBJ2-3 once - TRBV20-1 CSARTTDTQYF TGCAGTGCTAGGACAACAGATACGCAGTATTTT
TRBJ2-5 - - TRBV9 CASSLRGEETQYF TGTGCCAGCAGCCTCCGGGGAGAAGAGACCCAGTACTTC
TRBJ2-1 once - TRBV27 CASRLEGWAYNEQFF TGTGCCAGCAGACTCGAGGGGTGGGCCTACAATGAGCAGTTCTTC
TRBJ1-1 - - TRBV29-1 CSVSQGIGTEAFF TGCAGCGTCTCACAGGGTATTGGCACTGAAGCTTTCTTT
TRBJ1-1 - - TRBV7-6 CASSLGRTNTEAFF TGTGCCAGCAGCTTAGGACGGACAAACACTGAAGCTTTCTTT
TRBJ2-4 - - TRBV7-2 CASSLGIAKNIQYF TGTGCCAGCAGCTTAGGGATAGCCAAAAACATTCAGTACTTC
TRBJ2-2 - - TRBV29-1 CSALGGWDTGELFF TGCAGCGCCCTAGGTGGTTGGGACACCGGGGAGCTGTTTTTT
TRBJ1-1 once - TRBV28 CASNLRSVTEAFF TGTGCCAGCAACCTGAGGAGTGTCACTGAAGCTTTCTTT
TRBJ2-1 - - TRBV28 CASSLGQSSYNEQFF TGTGCCAGCAGTTTAGGCCAGTCGTCCTACAATGAGCAGTTCTTC
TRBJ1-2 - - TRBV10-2 CASSERQYGYTF TGCGCCAGCAGTGAGCGTCAGTATGGCTACACCTTC
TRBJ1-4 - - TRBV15 CATSEVRTSNEKLFF TGTGCCACCAGCGAGGTGAGGACATCCAATGAAAAACTGTTTTTT
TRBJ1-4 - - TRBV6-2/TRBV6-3 CASSLTATNEKLFF TGTGCCAGCAGCCTGACAGCAACTAATGAAAAACTGTTTTTT